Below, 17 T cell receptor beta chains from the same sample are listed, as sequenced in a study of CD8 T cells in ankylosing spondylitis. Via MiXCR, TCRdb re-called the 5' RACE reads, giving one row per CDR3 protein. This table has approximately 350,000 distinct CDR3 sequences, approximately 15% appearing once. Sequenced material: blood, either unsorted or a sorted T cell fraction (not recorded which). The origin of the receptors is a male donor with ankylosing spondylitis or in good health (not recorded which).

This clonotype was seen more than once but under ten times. CDR3 nucleotide sequence: TGCGCCAGCAGCTTCCGACTAGCGGGCCACGAGCAGTACTTC. This gives the protein CASSFRLAGHEQYF. The chain joins TRBV5-1 to TRBJ2-7; TRBD2 matches at 10 bases. CDR1 and CDR2 (germline): SGHRS, YFSETQ. J lost 5 bases, V lost 2 bases, and 4 bases had no gene match. This CDR3 is built from 14 residues. The whole variable domain, filled in from reference TRBV5-1 and TRBJ2-7, reads KAGVTQTPRYLIKTRGQQVTLSCSPISGHRSVSWYQQTPGQGLQFLFEYFSETQRNKGNFPGRFSGRQFSNSRSEMNVSTLELGDSALYLCASSFRLAGHEQYFGPGTRLTVT.

As DNA, the CDR3 is TGTGCCAGCAGTGAAAATAGGGGAAAAGCTTTCTTT. Amino acids: CASSENRGKAFF. This chain connects TRBV25-1 to TRBJ1-1; D is perhaps TRBD1 (5 bases). V lost 2 bases, J lost 9 bases, and 10 bases lay in between. This CDR3 has 12 residues. Germline-derived CDR1 and CDR2 are MGHDK and SYGVNS.

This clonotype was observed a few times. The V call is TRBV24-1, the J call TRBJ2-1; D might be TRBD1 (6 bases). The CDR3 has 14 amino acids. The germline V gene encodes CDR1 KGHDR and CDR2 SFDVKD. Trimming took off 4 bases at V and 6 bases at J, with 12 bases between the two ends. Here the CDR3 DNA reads TGTGCCACCAGTGAGCCAGGGGCAGGCAATGAGCAGTTCTTC. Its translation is CATSEPGAGNEQFF.

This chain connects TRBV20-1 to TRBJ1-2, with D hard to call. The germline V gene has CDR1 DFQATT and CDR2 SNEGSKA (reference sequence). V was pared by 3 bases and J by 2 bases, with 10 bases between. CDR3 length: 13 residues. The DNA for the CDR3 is TGCAGTGCTAGGGTCTTGGGGAACTATGGCTACACCTTC. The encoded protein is CSARVLGNYGYTF.

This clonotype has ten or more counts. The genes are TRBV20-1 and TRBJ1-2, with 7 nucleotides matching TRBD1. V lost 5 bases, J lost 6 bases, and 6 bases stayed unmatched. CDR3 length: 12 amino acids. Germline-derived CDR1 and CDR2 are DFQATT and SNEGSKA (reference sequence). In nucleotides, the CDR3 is TGCAGTGCTTCTACAGGGGTCGATGGCTACACCTTC. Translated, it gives CSASTGVDGYTF.

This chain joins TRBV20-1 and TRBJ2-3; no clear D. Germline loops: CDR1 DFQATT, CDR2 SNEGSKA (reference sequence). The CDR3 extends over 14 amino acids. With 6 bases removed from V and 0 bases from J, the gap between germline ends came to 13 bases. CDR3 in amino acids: CSAAQRPSTDTQYF. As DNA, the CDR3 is TGCAGTGCCGCCCAGCGACCTAGCACAGATACGCAGTATTTT.

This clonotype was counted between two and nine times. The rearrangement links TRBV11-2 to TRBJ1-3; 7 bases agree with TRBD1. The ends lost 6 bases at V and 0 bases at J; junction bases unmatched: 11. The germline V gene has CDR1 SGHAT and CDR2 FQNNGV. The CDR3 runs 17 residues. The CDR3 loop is CASSRGGAEGSGNTIYF. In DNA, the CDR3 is TGTGCCAGCAGTAGAGGGGGCGCAGAGGGCTCTGGAAACACCATATATTTT.

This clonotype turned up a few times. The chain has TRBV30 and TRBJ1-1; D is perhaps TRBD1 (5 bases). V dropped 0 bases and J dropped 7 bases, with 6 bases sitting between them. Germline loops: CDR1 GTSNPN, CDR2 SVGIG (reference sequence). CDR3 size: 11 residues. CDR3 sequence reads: CAWSVRGEAFF. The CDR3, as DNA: TGTGCCTGGAGTGTAAGGGGTGAAGCTTTCTTT.

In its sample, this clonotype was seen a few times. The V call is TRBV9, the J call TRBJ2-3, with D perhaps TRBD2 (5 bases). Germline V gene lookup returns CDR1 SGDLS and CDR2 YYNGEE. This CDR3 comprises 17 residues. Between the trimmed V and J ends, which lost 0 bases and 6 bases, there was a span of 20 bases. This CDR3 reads CASSVEGGGVLRDTQYF. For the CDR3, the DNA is TGTGCCAGCAGCGTAGAAGGCGGAGGAGTCCTTCGGGATACGCAGTATTTT.

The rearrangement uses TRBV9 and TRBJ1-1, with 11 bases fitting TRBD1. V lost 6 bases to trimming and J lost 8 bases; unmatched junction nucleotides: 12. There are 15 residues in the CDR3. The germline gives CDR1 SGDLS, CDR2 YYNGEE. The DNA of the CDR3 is TGTGCCAGCATCATAAAGGACAGGGGGCCCCCCGAAGCTTTCTTT. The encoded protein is CASIIKDRGPPEAFF.

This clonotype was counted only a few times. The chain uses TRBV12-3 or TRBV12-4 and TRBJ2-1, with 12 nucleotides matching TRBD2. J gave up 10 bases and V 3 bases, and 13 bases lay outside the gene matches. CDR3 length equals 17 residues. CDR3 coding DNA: TGTGCCAGCAGTTTTACCCCCCTAGCGGGAGGGCAAAGGGAGCAGTTCTTC. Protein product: CASSFTPLAGGQREQFF.

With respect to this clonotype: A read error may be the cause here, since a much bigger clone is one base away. The CDR3 DNA reads TGCGCCAGCAGCTTGCTACCTGAAACCATTCAGTACTTC. Translation: CASSLLPETIQYF. This chain uses TRBV5-1 with TRBJ2-4; D remains unclear. V lost 1 base and J 9 bases, leaving 11 bases between the germline ends. Germline V CDR1 and CDR2: SGHRS, YFSETQ. The CDR3 has 13 residues.

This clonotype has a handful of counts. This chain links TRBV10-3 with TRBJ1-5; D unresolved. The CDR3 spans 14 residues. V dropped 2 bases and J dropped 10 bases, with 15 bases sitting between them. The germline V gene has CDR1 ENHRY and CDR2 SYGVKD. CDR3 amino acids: CAISEQGGLGPQHF. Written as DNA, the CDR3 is TGTGCCATCAGTGAGCAAGGAGGGCTAGGTCCCCAGCATTTT.

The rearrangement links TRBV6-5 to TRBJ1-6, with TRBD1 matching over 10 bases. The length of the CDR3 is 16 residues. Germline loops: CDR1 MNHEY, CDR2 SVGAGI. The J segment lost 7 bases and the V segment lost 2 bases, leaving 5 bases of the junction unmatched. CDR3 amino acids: CASSYLLDRGNSPLHF. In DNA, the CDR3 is TGTGCCAGCAGTTACCTCCTGGACAGGGGGAATTCACCCCTCCACTTT.

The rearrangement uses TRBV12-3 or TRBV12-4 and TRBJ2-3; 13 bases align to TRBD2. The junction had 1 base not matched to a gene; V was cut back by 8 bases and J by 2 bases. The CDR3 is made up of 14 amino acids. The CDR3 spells CASGTSGTTDTQYF. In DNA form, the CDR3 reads TGTGCCAGCGGGACTAGCGGGACCACAGATACGCAGTATTTT.

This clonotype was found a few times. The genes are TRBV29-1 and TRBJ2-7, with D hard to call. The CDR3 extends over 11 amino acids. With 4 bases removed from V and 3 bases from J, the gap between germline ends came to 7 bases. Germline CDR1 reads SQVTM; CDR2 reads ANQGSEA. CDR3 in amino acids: CSVAHGYEQYF. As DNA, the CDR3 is TGCAGCGTTGCACACGGCTACGAGCAGTACTTC.

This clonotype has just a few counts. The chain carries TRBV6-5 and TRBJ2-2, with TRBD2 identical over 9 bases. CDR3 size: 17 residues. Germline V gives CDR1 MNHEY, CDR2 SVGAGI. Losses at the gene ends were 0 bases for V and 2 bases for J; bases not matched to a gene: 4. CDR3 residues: CASSYSSGSHNTGELFF. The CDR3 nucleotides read TGTGCCAGCAGTTACTCTAGCGGGAGTCACAACACCGGGGAGCTGTTTTTT.